The 16 T cell receptor beta chains below all came from one sample that was sequenced in a study of T-cell memory formation after mild COVID-19. TCRdb passed the 5' RACE reads through MiXCR, listing each CDR3 protein once. The sample contains a few hundred thousand distinct CDR3 sequences, around a sixth of which appear only once. Sample: PBMCs or a T cell subset sorted from them (not recorded which). The receptors originated from a young man who had mild COVID-19 (a few samples of this study predate the infection). Cell type and time point are not known.

This clonotype showed up just a few times. V and J are TRBV7-8 and TRBJ2-5; 7 bases line up with TRBD1. Germline assignment: CDR1 SGHVS and CDR2 FQNEAQ. The V gene end was trimmed by 5 bases and the J gene end by 1 base; junction bases not matched to a gene: 10. This CDR3 comprises 16 residues. Here the CDR3 DNA reads TGTGCCAGCAGCCTTTTCCGGGACAGCTTCCAAGAGACCCAGTACTTC. Translated: CASSLFRDSFQETQYF. Combining the CDR3 with reference TRBV7-8 and TRBJ2-5 gives the whole variable domain GAGVSQSPRYKVAKRGQDVALRCDPISGHVSLFWYQQALGQGPEFLTYFQNEAQLDKSGLPSDRFFAERPEGSVSTLKIQRTQQEDSAVYLCASSLFRDSFQETQYFGPGTRLLVL.

In this sample, this clonotype turned up a few times. This chain joins TRBV7-3 and TRBJ2-3; D is perhaps TRBD1 (6 bases). Germline V lookup: CDR1 SGHTA, CDR2 FQGTGA. Between the trimmed V and J ends, which lost 9 bases and 4 bases, there was a span of 14 bases. The CDR3 contains 13 residues. CDR3 nucleotide sequence: TGTGCCAGTGGGGGCGGTGGGCCAGATACGCAGTATTTT. This encodes CASGGGGPDTQYF. Looking up the rest from reference TRBV7-3 and TRBJ2-3 gives the full variable domain: GAGVSQTPSNKVTEKGKYVELRCDPISGHTALYWYRQSLGQGPEFLIYFQGTGAADDSGLPNDRFFAVRPEGSVSTLKIQRTERGDSAVYLCASGGGGPDTQYFGPGTRLTVL.

J is TRBJ2-7 and V is TRBV7-8, with TRBD1 identical over 10 bases. Germline V gene lookup returns CDR1 SGHVS and CDR2 FQNEAQ. This CDR3 has 15 residues. The ends lost 3 bases at V and 3 bases at J; junction bases unmatched: 5. CDR3 in amino acids: CASSFLRTGGYEQYV. CDR3 DNA: TGTGCCAGCAGCTTTCTCCGGACAGGGGGCTACGAGCAGTACGTC.

The table lists this clonotype with a few counts. V gene TRBV5-6 combines with J gene TRBJ1-1; tentatively, D is TRBD1 (5 bases). Trimming stripped 3 bases from V and 5 bases from J, with 17 bases between. From germline, CDR1 is SGHDT and CDR2 YYEEEE. The CDR3 loop spans 15 amino acids. The CDR3, as DNA: TGTGCCAGCAGCTGGATGGGGGTGATGGCGACTGAAGCTTTCTTT. Encoded protein: CASSWMGVMATEAFF. The complete variable domain, with remaining parts taken from reference TRBV5-6 and TRBJ1-1, reads DAGVTQSPTHLIKTRGQQVTLRCSPKSGHDTVSWYQQALGQGPQFIFQYYEEEERQRGNFPDRFSGHQFPNYSSELNVNALLLGDSALYLCASSWMGVMATEAFFGQGTRLTVV.

The chain links TRBV5-1 to TRBJ2-1, with 8 bases that match TRBD2. Losses at the gene ends were 1 base for V and 7 bases for J; bases not matched to a gene: 10. This CDR3 has 16 amino acids. Per germline, CDR1 SGHRS and CDR2 YFSETQ. The CDR3 DNA follows: TGCGCCAGCAGCTTGCTCATTGGCGGGGGGCCGAATGAGCAGTTCTTC. This codes for CASSLLIGGGPNEQFF.

The V and J genes are TRBV5-1 and TRBJ2-5, with TRBD1 as a possible D gene (6 bases). From germline, CDR1 is SGHRS and CDR2 YFSETQ. The CDR3 has 13 residues. Trimming cost V 4 bases and J 1 base, with 8 bases left between them. CDR3 protein: CASSGQSQETQYF. CDR3 nucleotide sequence: TGCGCCAGCAGCGGACAGTCCCAAGAGACCCAGTACTTC.

The table lists this clonotype with a few counts. This rearrangement joins TRBV4-2 to TRBJ2-3; D is undetermined. There are 14 residues in the CDR3. Trimming removed 0 bases from V and 4 bases from J, with 8 bases in between. CDR1 and CDR2 from the germline V gene are LGHNA and YNFKEQ. CDR3 sequence: CASSQERSPDTQYF. The CDR3 nucleotides read TGTGCCAGCAGCCAAGAAAGGAGCCCAGATACGCAGTATTTT.

CDR3 region: CASMGSWKPSNGYTF. The DNA for the CDR3 is TGTGCCAGTATGGGTAGTTGGAAACCGAGCAATGGCTACACCTTC. The rearrangement uses TRBV19 and TRBJ1-2, with D hard to call. Trimming removed 7 bases at V and 6 bases at J, with 21 bases between. Germline assignment: CDR1 LNHDA and CDR2 SQIVND (reference sequence). The CDR3 has 15 amino acids.

A few counts support this clonotype. The V and J genes are TRBV5-1 and TRBJ2-1; 14 nucleotides align to TRBD2. The V gene end was trimmed by 0 bases and the J gene end by 0 bases; junction bases not matched to a gene: 8. CDR1 and CDR2 from the germline V gene are SGHRS and YFSETQ. This CDR3 spans 20 amino acids. CDR3 amino acids: CASSLDWGLAGDYSYNEQFF. The CDR3 nucleotides read TGCGCCAGCAGCTTGGACTGGGGACTAGCGGGGGACTACTCCTACAATGAGCAGTTCTTC.

This clonotype was observed a few times. The chain carries TRBV6-2 or TRBV6-3 and TRBJ2-5; D unresolved. V lost 2 bases and J 7 bases, leaving 14 bases between the germline ends. This CDR3 has 14 residues. From germline, CDR1 is MNHEY and CDR2 SVGEGT. The CDR3 spells CASSYTYDTGTQYF. CDR3 bases: TGTGCCAGCAGTTACACCTACGATACGGGGACCCAGTACTTC.

The chain uses TRBV7-2 and TRBJ2-3; 10 bases are a match to TRBD2. CDR3 length: 16 residues. The germline V gene encodes CDR1 SGHTA and CDR2 FQGNSA. J gave up 3 bases and V 1 base, and 4 bases lay outside the gene matches. DNA for the CDR3: TGTGCCAGCAGCTTAGTGCAACTAGCGGGGACAGATACGCAGTATTTT. Translating it yields CASSLVQLAGTDTQYF.

This clonotype was counted a few times. The chain has TRBV6-5 and TRBJ1-6; D is perhaps TRBD1 (6 bases). The CDR3 is 16 residues long. Germline CDR1 is MNHEY and CDR2 is SVGAGI. V gave up 4 bases and J gave up 13 bases, with 23 bases separating them. For the CDR3, the DNA is TGTGCCAGCAGTTCAACAGGGCGGGGCGCCCTATCTCCCCTCCACTTT. Protein sequence: CASSSTGRGALSPLHF.

This clonotype was seen a handful of times. The gene calls are TRBV20-1 and TRBJ2-5; perhaps D is TRBD1 or TRBD2 (6 bases each). Germline V gives CDR1 DFQATT, CDR2 SNEGSKA (reference sequence). The V end was cut by 8 bases, the J end by 4 bases, with 26 bases between. The CDR3 covers 16 residues. DNA of the CDR3: TGCAGTTCAGGGGTCCCGGGGGCCACGGTCCGAGAGACCCAGTACTTC. Its protein product is CSSGVPGATVRETQYF.

The sample holds a few counts of this clonotype. The J gene is TRBJ2-5, the V gene TRBV7-2; D is undetermined. Trimming shortened V by 3 bases and J by 2 bases, and 10 bases separated the two germline ends. Germline V gene lookup returns CDR1 SGHTA and CDR2 FQGNSA. This CDR3 is 14 amino acids long. DNA for the CDR3: TGTGCCAGCAGCTTCGGTCCCAGTCAAGAGACCCAGTACTTC. Protein product: CASSFGPSQETQYF. Looking up the rest from reference TRBV7-2 and TRBJ2-5 gives the full variable domain: GAGVSQSPSNKVTEKGKDVELRCDPISGHTALYWYRQSLGQGLEFLIYFQGNSAPDKSGLPSDRFSAERTGGSVSTLTIQRTQQEDSAVYLCASSFGPSQETQYFGPGTRLLVL.

The chain is built from TRBV6-2 or TRBV6-3 and TRBJ1-5; TRBD1 matches at 7 bases. V shed 7 bases and J 3 bases; nucleotides not matched to a gene: 12. Germline V gives CDR1 MNHEY, CDR2 SVGEGT. This CDR3 spans 16 amino acids. Here the CDR3 reads CASTDTGEGVNQPQHF. The CDR3 DNA follows: TGTGCCAGCACCGATACAGGGGAAGGGGTCAATCAGCCCCAGCATTTT.

Only a few counts were recorded for this clonotype. The CDR3 sequence: CSARGDGGNQPQHF. As DNA, the CDR3 is TGCAGTGCTAGGGGGGACGGGGGCAATCAGCCCCAGCATTTT. This chain links TRBV20-1 with TRBJ1-5, with D perhaps matching TRBD1 (5 bases). The V gene's germline CDR1 is DFQATT and CDR2 SNEGSKA (reference sequence). The CDR3 loop spans 14 amino acids. Trimming removed 3 bases at V and 2 bases at J, with 11 bases between.